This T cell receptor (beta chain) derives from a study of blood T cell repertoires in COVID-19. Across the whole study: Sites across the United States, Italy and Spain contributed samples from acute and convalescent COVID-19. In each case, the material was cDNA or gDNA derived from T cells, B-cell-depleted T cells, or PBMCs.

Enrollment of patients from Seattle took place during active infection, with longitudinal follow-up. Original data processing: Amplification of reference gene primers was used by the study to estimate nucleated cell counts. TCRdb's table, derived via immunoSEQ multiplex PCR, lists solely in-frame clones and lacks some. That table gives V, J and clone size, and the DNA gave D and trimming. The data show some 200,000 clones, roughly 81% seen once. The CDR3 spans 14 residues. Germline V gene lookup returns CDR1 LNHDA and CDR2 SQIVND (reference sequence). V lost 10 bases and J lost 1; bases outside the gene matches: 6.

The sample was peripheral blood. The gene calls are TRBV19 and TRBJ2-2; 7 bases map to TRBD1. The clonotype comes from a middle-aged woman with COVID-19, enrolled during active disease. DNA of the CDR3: TGTGCCATCCGCAGGGGGTGGAACACCGGGGAGCTGTTTTTT. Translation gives CAIRRGWNTGELFF. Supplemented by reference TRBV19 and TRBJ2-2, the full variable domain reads DGGITQSPKYLFRKEGQNVTLSCEQNLNHDAMYWYRQDPGQGLRLIYYSQIVNDFQKGDIAEGYSVSREKKESFPLTVTSAQKNPTAFYLCAIRRGWNTGELFFGEGSRLTVL.